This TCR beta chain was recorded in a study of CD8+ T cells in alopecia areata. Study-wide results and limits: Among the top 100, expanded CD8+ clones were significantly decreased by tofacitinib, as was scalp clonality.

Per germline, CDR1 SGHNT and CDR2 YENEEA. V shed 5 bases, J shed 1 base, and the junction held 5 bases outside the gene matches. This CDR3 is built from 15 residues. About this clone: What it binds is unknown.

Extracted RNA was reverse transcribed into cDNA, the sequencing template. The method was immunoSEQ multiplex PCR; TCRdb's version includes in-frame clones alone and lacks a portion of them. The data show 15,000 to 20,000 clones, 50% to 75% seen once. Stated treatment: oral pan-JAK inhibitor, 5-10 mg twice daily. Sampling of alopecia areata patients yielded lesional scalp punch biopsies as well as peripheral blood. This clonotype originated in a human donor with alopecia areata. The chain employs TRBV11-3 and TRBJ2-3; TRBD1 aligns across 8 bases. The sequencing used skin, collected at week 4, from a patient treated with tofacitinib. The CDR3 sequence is CASSKGQDRTDTQYF. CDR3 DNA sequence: TGTGCCAGCAGCAAGGGACAGGACCGCACAGATACGCAGTATTTT.